Shown below are 25 T cell receptor beta chains from a single sample sequenced in a study of blood T cell repertoires in COVID-19. This table comes from immunoSEQ multiplex PCR, and its TCRdb copy is limited to in-frame clones, with some not included. The top ten hold 1.5% to 2% of the sample, which has roughly 80,000 clones, roughly 90% seen once. The sample was peripheral blood. These receptors originate from a man aged 55 to 70 with acute or convalescent COVID-19.

The V gene is TRBV7-9, the J gene TRBJ1-6; 9 bases are a match to TRBD1. V trimming: 1 base; J trimming: 8 bases; junction bases outside the gene matches: 3. Germline CDR1 is SEHNR and CDR2 is FQNEAQ (reference sequence). CDR3 size: 15 residues. CDR3 nucleotides: TGTGCCAGCAGCTTAGTGGGACAGGGCCATTCACCCCTCCACTTT. As protein: CASSLVGQGHSPLHF.

This chain uses TRBV3-1 (or the pseudogene TRBV3-2) with TRBJ1-6, with D possibly matching TRBD1 (6 bases). Trimming removed 1 base at V and 9 bases at J, with 10 bases between. The germline V gene encodes CDR1 LGHDT and CDR2 YNNKEL (reference sequence). The CDR3 has 14 amino acids. The CDR3 spells CASSQARGGSPLHF. DNA of the CDR3: TGTGCCAGCAGCCAAGCTAGAGGGGGTTCACCCCTCCACTTT.

The genes are TRBV7-2 and TRBJ1-2; D unclear. Germline-derived CDR1 and CDR2 are SGHTA and FQGNSA. V lost 5 bases and J 7 bases, leaving 11 bases between the germline ends. The CDR3 sequence is 12 residues long. CDR3 loop: CASSHSEGGYTF. The CDR3 coding sequence is TGTGCCAGCAGCCACTCAGAGGGTGGCTACACCTTC.

This rearrangement joins TRBV28 to TRBJ1-6, with a tentative D call TRBD1 (5 bases). The CDR3 extends over 15 amino acids. Germline V gene sequence: CDR1 MDHEN, CDR2 SYDVKM. Trimming left V 2 bases short and J 6 bases short, with 11 bases between. Here the CDR3 DNA reads TGTGCCAGCAGTTTACCCGACAGTGCTAATTCACCCCTCCACTTT. This translates into CASSLPDSANSPLHF. Variable domain in full (rest from reference TRBV28 and TRBJ1-6): DVKVTQSSRYLVKRTGEKVFLECVQDMDHENMFWYRQDPGLGLRLIYFSYDVKMKEKGDIPEGYSVSREKKERFSLILESASTNQTSMYLCASSLPDSANSPLHFGNGTRLTVT.

This chain links TRBV5-1 with TRBJ2-2, with D perhaps TRBD2 (7 bases). V gave up 5 bases and J gave up 4 bases, with 15 bases separating them. The CDR3 has 15 residues. Germline V lookup: CDR1 SGHRS, CDR2 YFSETQ. Here the CDR3 DNA reads TGCGCCAGCAGAAGGGGGGGCTCGAGCACCGGGGAGCTGTTTTTT. It translates to CASRRGGSSTGELFF.

The rearrangement uses TRBV12-3 or TRBV12-4 and TRBJ1-3, with D uncertain. Trimming removed 6 bases at V and 7 bases at J, with 13 bases between. The CDR3 has 13 residues. The CDR3 sequence: CASSWNMENTIYF. The CDR3 nucleotides are TGTGCCAGCAGCTGGAACATGGAGAACACCATATATTTT.

This clone was found once. This rearrangement joins TRBV28 to TRBJ1-6, with 7 bases identical to TRBD1. This CDR3 contains 17 residues. V lost 3 bases and J lost 7; bases outside the gene matches: 12. Germline V gene sequence: CDR1 MDHEN, CDR2 SYDVKM. CDR3 sequence reads: CASSFPKGRGRNSPLHF. CDR3 in DNA: TGTGCCAGCAGTTTCCCTAAGGGCAGGGGGAGGAATTCACCCCTCCACTTT.

The chain links TRBV6-5 to TRBJ1-5; 8 bases match TRBD1. The length of the CDR3 is 15 residues. Per germline, CDR1 MNHEY and CDR2 SVGAGI. Trimming at V came to 6 bases and at J to 0 bases, leaving 4 bases not matched to a gene. CDR3 nucleotides: TGTGCCAGCAGACGGACAGGGATTAGCAATCAGCCCCAGCATTTT. Protein sequence: CASRRTGISNQPQHF.

With regard to this clone: Germline and junction disagree at one end, which may indicate a read error. The chain couples TRBV5-6 to TRBJ1-3; no clear D gene. The CDR3 length is 13 residues. Germline CDR1 SGHDT, CDR2 YYEEEE. The CDR3: CASTLARGNTIYF. The CDR3, as DNA: TGTGCCAGCACCTTGGCCAGAGGAAACACCATATATTTT.

The chain is built from TRBV4-1 and TRBJ1-2; D gene uncertain. The CDR3 totals 15 residues. CDR1 and CDR2 (germline): MGHRA, YSYEKL. Trimming left V 0 bases short and J 6 bases short, with 14 bases between. CDR3 sequence (DNA): TGCGCCAGCAGCCAAGAACTAGGGCGGCGCAATGGCTACACCTTC. Protein: CASSQELGRRNGYTF.

This clone was counted a single time. The rearrangement joins TRBV30 to TRBJ1-4, with D possibly being TRBD1 (6 bases). Trimming pared 1 base from V and 5 bases from J, leaving 14 bases between. There are 15 residues in the CDR3. Germline V CDR1 and CDR2: GTSNPN, SVGIG (reference sequence). The CDR3 DNA reads as TGTGCCTGGAGTGCACCGAGGGGGAACAATGAAAAACTGTTTTTT. As protein: CAWSAPRGNNEKLFF.

The chain combines TRBV19 with TRBJ1-5, with D possibly TRBD1 on 6 matching bases. V was shortened by 2 bases and J by 1 base, with 12 bases between the two germline ends. CDR1 and CDR2 (germline): LNHDA, SQIVND (reference sequence). The length of the CDR3 is 16 residues. CDR3 sequence reads: CASSIWQGISNQPQHF. The CDR3 DNA is TGTGCCAGTAGTATATGGCAGGGGATAAGCAATCAGCCCCAGCATTTT.

The J gene is TRBJ2-2, the V gene TRBV2, with D perhaps matching TRBD1 (5 bases). V was cut by 3 bases and J by 5 bases, with 16 bases left in between. The CDR3 sequence is 16 residues long. Germline V CDR1 and CDR2: SNHLY, FYNNEI. CDR3 DNA sequence: TGTGCCAGCAGTGAGCGGACAACCCTAGGAACCGGGGAGCTGTTTTTT. This translates into CASSERTTLGTGELFF.

The V gene is TRBV5-4, the J gene TRBJ1-3, with D perhaps matching TRBD1 (6 bases). The CDR3 length is 15 residues. The germline V gene has CDR1 SGHNT and CDR2 YYREEE (reference sequence). V dropped 0 bases and J dropped 1 base, with 8 bases sitting between them. The chain's CDR3 is CASSLEQGSGNTIYF. The CDR3 DNA follows: TGTGCCAGCAGCTTGGAACAGGGATCTGGAAACACCATATATTTT.

The chain recombines TRBV13 with TRBJ2-2; TRBD2 might be the D (5 bases). CDR1 and CDR2 (germline): PRHDT, FYEKMQ (reference sequence). This CDR3 comprises 13 residues. V dropped 4 bases and J dropped 8 bases, with 11 bases sitting between them. The CDR3 loop is CASSSPSRGELFF. In DNA, the CDR3 is TGTGCCAGCAGCTCACCTAGCAGGGGGGAGCTGTTTTTT.

V is TRBV27 and J is TRBJ2-2; D perhaps matches TRBD1 (6 bases). This CDR3 has 13 amino acids. The V and J ends lost 3 bases and 6 bases respectively, with 8 bases between them. Germline CDR1 and CDR2: MNHEY and SMNVEV (reference sequence). The CDR3 DNA is TGTGCCAGCAGTTTGAAGGGGGCCGGGGAGCTGTTTTTT. Its translation is CASSLKGAGELFF.

J is TRBJ2-2 and V is TRBV9, with TRBD2 identical over 10 bases. Looked up from germline, CDR1 is SGDLS and CDR2 is YYNGEE. With V trimmed by 0 bases and J by 8 bases, 4 bases remained unmatched. The CDR3 totals 15 residues. In DNA form, the CDR3 reads TGTGCCAGCAGCGTAGAAGCGGGAGGGAAAGGGGAGCTGTTTTTT. This gives the protein CASSVEAGGKGELFF. Using reference TRBV9 and TRBJ2-2 for the parts outside the CDR3, the full variable domain is DSGVTQTPKHLITATGQRVTLRCSPRSGDLSVYWYQQSLDQGLQFLIQYYNGEERAKGNILERFSAQQFPDLHSELNLSSLELGDSALYFCASSVEAGGKGELFFGEGSRLTVL.

This clone was recorded a few times. The CDR3 nucleotides are TGTGCCAGCAGCTTTGGCGGGAGAGCGGGGGAGCTGTTTTTT. Its translation is CASSFGGRAGELFF. This chain connects TRBV5-4 to TRBJ2-2, with 7 positions matching TRBD2. This CDR3 region has 14 residues. V lost 2 bases and J lost 8; bases outside the gene matches: 6. Germline V CDR1 and CDR2: SGHNT, YYREEE (reference sequence).

The chain links TRBV7-2 to TRBJ2-1; 14 nucleotides match TRBD2. Germline loops: CDR1 SGHTA, CDR2 FQGNSA. Germline trimming cut 5 bases from V and 8 bases from J; bases unmatched to any gene: 8. The CDR3 is 16 residues long. CDR3: CASSLGLAGGLDEQFF. DNA for the CDR3: TGTGCCAGCAGCCTAGGACTAGCGGGAGGTTTAGATGAGCAGTTCTTC.

The chain combines TRBV5-4 with TRBJ2-7; the D gene is possibly TRBD1 (6 bases). Trimming took 4 bases from V and 0 from J, leaving 17 bases between them. CDR1 is SGHNT and CDR2 is YYREEE in the germline V gene (reference sequence). The CDR3 runs to 16 residues. DNA for the CDR3: TGTGCCAGCAGCCCCAGGGGAGACCGCAGCTCCTACGAGCAGTACTTC. Translating it yields CASSPRGDRSSYEQYF.

The CDR3 reads CASSVQLAGVNEQFF. CDR3 nucleotides: TGTGCCAGCAGCGTACAACTAGCGGGAGTGAATGAGCAGTTCTTC. The genes are TRBV9 and TRBJ2-1; 11 bases match TRBD2. CDR1 and CDR2 from the germline V gene are SGDLS and YYNGEE. The CDR3 is 15 residues long. Trimming took 1 base from V and 7 from J; bases not matched to a gene: 4.

The V gene is TRBV7-2, the J gene TRBJ1-1; 7 positions match TRBD1. CDR1 SGHTA and CDR2 FQGNSA come from the germline V gene. The CDR3 is 15 amino acids. Losses at the gene ends were 2 bases for V and 5 bases for J; bases not matched to a gene: 8. The CDR3 loop reads CASSLTGKGATEAFF. The CDR3 DNA reads as TGTGCCAGCAGCTTAACGGGTAAGGGGGCGACTGAAGCTTTCTTT.

CDR3 DNA sequence: TGTGCCAGCTCAGCTGGACAGGACTACAATGAGCAGTTCTTC. Its translation: CASSAGQDYNEQFF. This chain connects TRBV18 to TRBJ2-1; 7 nucleotides align to TRBD1. The CDR3 extends over 14 amino acids. Germline CDR1 reads KGHSH; CDR2 reads LQKENI. V gave up 5 bases and J gave up 3 bases; unmatched junction bases: 4.

The gene calls are TRBV7-2 and TRBJ2-7; D is uncertain. This CDR3 spans 15 amino acids. V was shortened by 2 bases and J by 9 bases, with 20 bases between the two germline ends. Germline V gene sequence: CDR1 SGHTA, CDR2 FQGNSA. CDR3 in DNA: TGTGCCAGCAGCTTAAAGAAGGAGACCCACCTGGTGCAGTACTTC. It is translated as CASSLKKETHLVQYF. Full variable domain (missing parts from reference TRBV7-2 and TRBJ2-7): GAGVSQSPSNKVTEKGKDVELRCDPISGHTALYWYRQSLGQGLEFLIYFQGNSAPDKSGLPSDRFSAERTGGSVSTLTIQRTQQEDSAVYLCASSLKKETHLVQYFGPGTRLTVT.

V gene TRBV5-8 combines with J gene TRBJ1-4, with D unresolved. Germline-derived CDR1 and CDR2 are SGHTS and YDEGEE. Trimming cost V 2 bases and J 5 bases, with 10 bases left between them. The CDR3 consists of 14 residues. DNA for the CDR3: TGTGCCAGCAGCTTCCCGGGAGGCAATGAAAAACTGTTTTTT. This translates into CASSFPGGNEKLFF.